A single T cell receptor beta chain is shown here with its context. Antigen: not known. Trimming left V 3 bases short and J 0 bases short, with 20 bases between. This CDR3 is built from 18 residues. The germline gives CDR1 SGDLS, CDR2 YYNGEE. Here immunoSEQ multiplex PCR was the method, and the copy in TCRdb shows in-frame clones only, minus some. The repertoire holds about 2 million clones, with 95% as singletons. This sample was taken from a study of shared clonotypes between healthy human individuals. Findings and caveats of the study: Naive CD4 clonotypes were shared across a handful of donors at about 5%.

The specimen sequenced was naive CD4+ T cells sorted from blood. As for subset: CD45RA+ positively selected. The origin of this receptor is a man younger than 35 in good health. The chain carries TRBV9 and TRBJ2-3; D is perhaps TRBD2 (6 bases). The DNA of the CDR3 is TGTGCCAGCAGCGGTAGGCTGGGACTGTTGGGTAGCACAGATACGCAGTATTTT. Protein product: CASSGRLGLLGSTDTQYF.